This record concerns one T cell receptor (beta chain) sequence. Under the authors' procedure: It was from reference gene primer amplification that nucleated cell counts were estimated. Here immunoSEQ multiplex PCR was the method, and the copy in TCRdb shows in-frame clones only, minus some. The V and J calls and the clone size are those of that table, but D and trimming were determined from the DNA. The sample includes tens of thousands of clones, over 75% of them seen just once. This entry belongs to a study of blood T cell repertoires in COVID-19. At the level of the study: From T cells, B-cell-depleted T cells, or PBMCs came the material, which was cDNA or gDNA.

The CDR3 is made up of 18 amino acids. V was clipped by 3 bases and J by 0 bases; unmatched bases: 12. Germline values: CDR1 LGHNT, CDR2 FRNRAP. The clonotype was recovered from a human donor with active COVID-19. The donor label of this sample is uncertain. The V gene is TRBV12-5, the J gene TRBJ2-5; 8 nucleotides agree with TRBD1. The sample was peripheral blood. CDR3 sequence (DNA): TGTGCTAGTGGTTTAACACTCCCGGGACAGGCGTACCAAGAGACCCAGTACTTC. Amino acid sequence: CASGLTLPGQAYQETQYF.